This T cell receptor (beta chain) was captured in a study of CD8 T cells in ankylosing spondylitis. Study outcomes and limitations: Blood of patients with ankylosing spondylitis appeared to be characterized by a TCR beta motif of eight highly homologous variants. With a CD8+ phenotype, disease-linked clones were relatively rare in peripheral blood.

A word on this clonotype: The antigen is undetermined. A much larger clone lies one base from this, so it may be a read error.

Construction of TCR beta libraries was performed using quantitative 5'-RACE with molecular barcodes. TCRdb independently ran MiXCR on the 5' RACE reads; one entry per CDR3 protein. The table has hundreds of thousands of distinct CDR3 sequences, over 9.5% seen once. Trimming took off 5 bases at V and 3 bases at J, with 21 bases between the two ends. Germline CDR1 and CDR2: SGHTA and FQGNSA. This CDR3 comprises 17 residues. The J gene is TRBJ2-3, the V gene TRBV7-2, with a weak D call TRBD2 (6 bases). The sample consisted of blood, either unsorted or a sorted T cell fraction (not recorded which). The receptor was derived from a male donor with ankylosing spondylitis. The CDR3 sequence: CASSLWGGTTRTDTQYF. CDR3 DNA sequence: TGTGCCAGCAGCCTCTGGGGCGGGACGACTAGGACAGATACGCAGTATTTT.